This T cell receptor (beta chain) is drawn from a study of T-cell reconstitution after alpha-beta-depleted transplantation in children. The CDR3 totals 17 residues. Per the germline V gene, CDR1 is SQVTM and CDR2 is ANQGSEA. Remarks on this clonotype: One end of the junction fails to match germline, which may point to a read error.

Unique molecular identifiers were incorporated when the TCRbeta library was constructed. TCRdb ran MiXCR on the PCR reads and lists one entry per CDR3 protein. The table records about 590,000 distinct CDR3 sequences, 10% to 15% of them present only once. The rearrangement uses TRBV29-1 and TRBJ2-3, with D possibly being TRBD2 (6 bases). Specimen: PBMCs, mostly from graft donor cells, collected 360 days after TCRalphabeta/CD19-depleted stem cell transplant. The clonotype originates from a male patient younger than 18 who had a stem cell transplant for acute myeloid leukemia, so the T cells may come from the graft donor. The CDR3 region has the DNA TGCAGCGGTGAAGGGGTTCGGGACTCCACCCGGGCAGATACGCAGTATTTT. Amino acids: CSGEGVRDSTRADTQYF.